Following are 31 T cell receptor beta chains from one sample sequenced in a study of T cell changes during pregnancy in multiple sclerosis. Repertoires were generated with immunoSEQ multiplex PCR, while TCRdb's copy carries only in-frame clones and drops some. The sample lists 40,000 to 50,000 clones, approximately 92% occurring once. The specimen was CD8+ T cells from peripheral blood mononuclear cells, collected after pregnancy. The receptors here all came from a female donor with multiple sclerosis, enrolled in a pregnancy study.

The chain joins TRBV14 to TRBJ2-1; D possibly corresponds to TRBD1 (5 bases). Germline V gene data show CDR1 as SGHDN and CDR2 as FVKESK. V lost 1 base and J lost 0, with 19 bases in between. This CDR3 has 19 residues. CDR3 amino acids: CASSQAKGPPVRSYNEQFF. CDR3 nucleotide sequence: TGTGCCAGCAGCCAAGCAAAGGGGCCTCCTGTACGCTCCTACAATGAGCAGTTCTTC.

CDR3 protein: CSVEDQTGQPQISGNTIYF. The CDR3 DNA reads as TGCAGCGTTGAAGATCAGACAGGCCAGCCTCAAATCTCTGGAAACACCATATATTTT. The chain uses TRBV29-1 and TRBJ1-3, with D perhaps TRBD1 (6 bases). Looked up from germline, CDR1 is SQVTM and CDR2 is ANQGSEA. The V gene lost 0 bases and the J gene lost 0 bases, with 21 bases spanning the gap. The CDR3 length is 19 residues.

The chain links TRBV7-3 to TRBJ2-1; unclear D gene. V lost 5 bases, J lost 6 bases, and 11 bases lay in between. The CDR3 length is 13 residues. CDR1 is SGHTA and CDR2 is FQGTGA in the germline V gene. The CDR3 sequence: CASSTQTGNEQFF. The CDR3 bases are TGTGCCAGCAGCACCCAGACGGGCAATGAGCAGTTCTTC.

Regarding this clone: The identical CDR3 is also encoded by other nucleotide sequences in the sample. This chain connects TRBV4-1 to TRBJ2-1; TRBD2 is a possible D gene (5 bases). V lost 4 bases and J lost 3, with 7 bases in between. CDR1 and CDR2 from the germline V gene are MGHRA and YSYEKL. The CDR3 extends over 13 amino acids. CDR3 loop: CASSLGLYNEQFF. The CDR3 DNA reads as TGCGCCAGCAGCCTTGGACTCTACAATGAGCAGTTCTTC.

The chain carries TRBV6-5 and TRBJ2-1; TRBD2 is a possible D gene (6 bases). V lost 8 bases to trimming and J lost 8 bases, with 16 bases between them. The CDR3 covers 13 residues. Germline CDR1 is MNHEY and CDR2 is SVGAGI. The CDR3 sequence: CASAHSGEDEQFF. The CDR3 region has the DNA TGTGCCAGCGCCCACTCCGGGGAGGATGAGCAGTTCTTC.

The chain has TRBV6-1 and TRBJ2-7; D remains ambiguous. This CDR3 region has 10 residues. Trimming pared 10 bases from V and 4 bases from J, leaving 8 bases between. Germline CDR1 is MNHNS and CDR2 is SASEGT. CDR3 DNA: TGTGCCACCCTCTTGTACGAGCAGTACTTC. Translating it yields CATLLYEQYF.

This clone was seen a few times. The chain employs TRBV27 and TRBJ1-6; D unresolved. Trimming took 6 bases from V and 8 from J, leaving 14 bases between them. Germline lookup yields CDR1 MNHEY and CDR2 SMNVEV (reference sequence). The CDR3 runs 14 residues. In DNA, the CDR3 is TGTGCCAGCAGACTGGGAGGAGCCTATTCACCCCTCCACTTT. Its protein product is CASRLGGAYSPLHF.

This chain joins TRBV27 and TRBJ2-2, with 7 bases matching TRBD1. Trimming took 3 bases from V and 3 from J; bases not matched to a gene: 10. Germline assignment: CDR1 MNHEY and CDR2 SMNVEV (reference sequence). The CDR3 runs to 17 residues. CDR3 sequence: CASSLVKGARYTGELFF. DNA for the CDR3: TGTGCCAGCAGTTTGGTGAAGGGGGCGAGGTACACCGGGGAGCTGTTTTTT.

The gene calls are TRBV29-1 and TRBJ2-1; 7 positions match TRBD2. J was trimmed by 2 bases and V by 3 bases; bases with no gene match: 7. CDR1 and CDR2 from the germline V gene are SQVTM and ANQGSEA. The CDR3 is 15 residues long. CDR3 amino acids: CSVERGGDPYNEQFF. In DNA form, the CDR3 reads TGCAGCGTTGAGCGGGGAGGGGACCCCTACAATGAGCAGTTCTTC.

The gene calls are TRBV15 and TRBJ2-1; TRBD2 matches at 13 bases. Germline CDR1 and CDR2: LNHNV and YYDKDF (reference sequence). Losses at the gene ends were 6 bases for V and 5 bases for J; bases not matched to a gene: 1. This CDR3 has 14 residues. CDR3 region: CATRGTSGNNEQFF. The CDR3 nucleotides are TGTGCCACCAGGGGGACTAGCGGGAACAATGAGCAGTTCTTC.

The chain combines TRBV2 with TRBJ1-1; TRBD1 matches at 11 bases. V shed 6 bases, J shed 6 bases, and the junction held 6 bases outside the gene matches. The CDR3 runs to 14 residues. CDR1 and CDR2 (germline): SNHLY, FYNNEI. CDR3 sequence: CASRAGQGDAEAFF. CDR3 coding DNA: TGTGCCAGCAGGGCGGGACAGGGGGACGCTGAAGCTTTCTTT.

This chain uses TRBV7-8 with TRBJ2-1, with D hard to call. Germline-derived CDR1 and CDR2 are SGHVS and FQNEAQ. Trimming shortened V by 1 base and J by 2 bases, and 15 bases separated the two germline ends. There are 17 residues in the CDR3. The CDR3 DNA sequence: TGTGCCAGCAGCTTAGGCTTGGGTAGCTACCCCTACAATGAGCAGTTCTTC. This gives the protein CASSLGLGSYPYNEQFF.

This chain connects TRBV19 to TRBJ2-1; possibly TRBD2 for D (6 bases). CDR3 length equals 11 residues. Germline loops: CDR1 LNHDA, CDR2 SQIVND (reference sequence). V was pared by 10 bases and J by 8 bases, with 12 bases between. CDR3 residues: CATEWGDEQFF. CDR3 in DNA: TGTGCCACCGAATGGGGGGATGAGCAGTTCTTC.

The chain employs TRBV29-1 and TRBJ2-7; TRBD1 agrees at 8 bases. With 5 bases clipped from V and 4 bases from J, the junction kept 10 bases outside the gene matches. The CDR3 totals 14 residues. In germline, CDR1 is SQVTM, CDR2 ANQGSEA. The chain's CDR3 is CSVNPGTGGYEQYF. The CDR3 DNA sequence: TGCAGCGTTAACCCCGGGACAGGAGGATACGAGCAGTACTTC.

The chain recombines TRBV27 with TRBJ1-1; no reliable D call. This CDR3 has 14 amino acids. The V end lost 9 bases, the J end lost 0 bases, and 14 bases lay between the germline ends. Germline-derived CDR1 and CDR2 are MNHEY and SMNVEV (reference sequence). CDR3 sequence reads: CASLDPRLNTEAFF. Written as DNA, the CDR3 is TGTGCCAGTCTCGATCCTAGGTTGAACACTGAAGCTTTCTTT.

The J gene is TRBJ1-1, the V gene TRBV7-9; D is possibly TRBD1 (5 bases). CDR1 is SEHNR and CDR2 is FQNEAQ in the germline V gene (reference sequence). V dropped 2 bases and J dropped 0 bases, with 13 bases sitting between them. The CDR3 consists of 16 residues. For the CDR3, the DNA is TGTGCCAGCAGCTTAAGGTCGGGAGGGGTGAACACTGAAGCTTTCTTT. As protein: CASSLRSGGVNTEAFF.

The chain joins TRBV7-6 to TRBJ2-1, with D perhaps TRBD1 (6 bases). Trimming cost V 3 bases and J 0 bases, with 9 bases left between them. The germline gives CDR1 SGHVS, CDR2 FNYEAQ. The CDR3 loop spans 15 amino acids. CDR3 DNA: TGTGCCAGCAGCTTCCAGGGGAGCTCCTACAATGAGCAGTTCTTC. As protein: CASSFQGSSYNEQFF.

This chain joins TRBV27 and TRBJ2-6, with D unresolved. The CDR3 is made up of 15 amino acids. V lost 7 bases to trimming and J lost 0 bases, with 10 bases between them. Germline CDR1 and CDR2: MNHEY and SMNVEV (reference sequence). The CDR3 loop reads CASTPNFSGANVLTF. The CDR3 DNA sequence: TGTGCCAGCACCCCTAACTTCTCTGGGGCCAACGTCCTGACTTTC.

V usage is TRBV4-3 and J usage is TRBJ2-2, with 9 positions matching TRBD2. The CDR3 has 16 amino acids. Germline values: CDR1 LGHNA, CDR2 YSLEER. V gave up 2 bases and J gave up 1 base; unmatched junction bases: 2. The CDR3 DNA reads as TGCGCCAGCAGCCAAACTAGCGGGTGGAACACCGGGGAGCTGTTTTTT. This sequence encodes CASSQTSGWNTGELFF.

The V gene is TRBV5-4, the J gene TRBJ2-2; TRBD1 matches 8 bases. CDR3 size: 13 residues. Germline V gene sequence: CDR1 SGHNT, CDR2 YYREEE (reference sequence). The junction had 4 bases not matched to a gene; V was cut back by 10 bases and J by 2 bases. For the CDR3, the DNA is TGTGCCGGGGGACAGGTCAACACCGGGGAGCTGTTTTTT. It specifies CAGGQVNTGELFF.

This chain links TRBV28 with TRBJ2-1; D gene uncertain. Trimming shortened V by 3 bases and J by 5 bases, and 8 bases separated the two germline ends. The CDR3 length is 13 residues. Germline-derived CDR1 and CDR2 are MDHEN and SYDVKM. This CDR3 reads CASSFPPDNEQFF. For the CDR3, the DNA is TGTGCCAGCAGTTTCCCTCCTGACAATGAGCAGTTCTTC.

The chain has TRBV5-4 and TRBJ1-1, with TRBD1 as a possible D gene (5 bases). Germline V gene sequence: CDR1 SGHNT, CDR2 YYREEE (reference sequence). The CDR3 is 15 residues long. The V end lost 4 bases, the J end lost 6 bases, and 19 bases lay between the germline ends. CDR3 loop: CASSHLVGGVAEAFF. The CDR3, as DNA: TGTGCCAGCAGCCATTTAGTCGGGGGGGTTGCTGAAGCTTTCTTT.

This chain links TRBV7-3 with TRBJ1-1; maybe TRBD1 (5 bases). The CDR3 extends over 17 amino acids. V was cut by 1 base and J by 4 bases, with 19 bases left in between. The germline V gene has CDR1 SGHTA and CDR2 FQGTGA. The CDR3 DNA reads TGTGCCAGCAGCTTAAGGTCGTGGGGGGAAGGGACCACTGAAGCTTTCTTT. As protein: CASSLRSWGEGTTEAFF.

CDR3 sequence reads: CASSVDGGATYEQYF. The CDR3 DNA reads as TGTGCCAGCAGCGTAGACGGGGGGGCTACCTACGAGCAGTACTTC. J is TRBJ2-7 and V is TRBV9, with 8 nucleotides matching TRBD2. The CDR3 has 15 amino acids. V trimming: 0 bases; J trimming: 2 bases; junction bases outside the gene matches: 4. Germline CDR1 SGDLS, CDR2 YYNGEE.

The genes are TRBV10-3 and TRBJ2-3; perhaps TRBD2 as D (6 bases). Between the trimmed V and J ends, which lost 3 bases and 0 bases, there was a span of 10 bases. Per germline, CDR1 ENHRY and CDR2 SYGVKD. This CDR3 is 15 amino acids long. DNA for the CDR3: TGTGCCATCAGTGAAAAGGGGACTAGCACAGATACGCAGTATTTT. Its protein product is CAISEKGTSTDTQYF.

This clone came up once. V usage is TRBV4-2 and J usage is TRBJ2-2; TRBD1 agrees at 9 bases. Germline CDR1 reads LGHNA; CDR2 reads YNFKEQ. The CDR3 contains 16 residues. V shed 0 bases, J shed 6 bases, and the junction held 5 bases outside the gene matches. CDR3 in amino acids: CASSQEDRGEAGELFF. In nucleotides, the CDR3 is TGTGCCAGCAGCCAAGAAGACAGGGGGGAGGCCGGGGAGCTGTTTTTT.

The V gene is TRBV7-9, the J gene TRBJ2-1, with 7 bases matching TRBD2. V trimming: 8 bases; J trimming: 3 bases; junction bases outside the gene matches: 7. The CDR3 runs to 14 residues. The V gene's germline CDR1 is SEHNR and CDR2 FQNEAQ (reference sequence). CDR3 sequence (DNA): TGTGCCAGCCCCAGCGGGGAGAGCTACAATGAGCAGTTCTTC. Translation: CASPSGESYNEQFF.

The chain uses TRBV7-9 and TRBJ2-6; TRBD1 matches at 12 bases. Unmatched junction bases numbered 8, after V lost 3 bases and J lost 2 bases. This CDR3 is built from 19 residues. Germline assignment: CDR1 SEHNR and CDR2 FQNEAQ (reference sequence). For the CDR3, the DNA is TGTGCCAGCAGCTTCCCGGGACAGGGGGCGACGGCTGGGGCCAACGTCCTGACTTTC. This codes for CASSFPGQGATAGANVLTF. The complete variable domain, with remaining parts taken from reference TRBV7-9 and TRBJ2-6, reads DTGVSQNPRHKITKRGQNVTFRCDPISEHNRLYWYRQTLGQGPEFLTYFQNEAQLEKSRLLSDRFSAERPKGSFSTLEIQRTEQGDSAMYLCASSFPGQGATAGANVLTFGAGSRLTVL.

This chain connects TRBV9 to TRBJ1-1, with a weak D call TRBD1 (6 bases). V shed 4 bases and J shed 1 base, with 8 bases lying between them. CDR3 length: 13 amino acids. The germline CDR1 and CDR2 sequences are SGDLS and YYNGEE. The CDR3 is CASSLGQNTEAFF. The DNA of the CDR3 is TGTGCCAGCAGCTTGGGACAGAACACTGAAGCTTTCTTT.

V usage is TRBV5-4 and J usage is TRBJ1-3; D may be TRBD1 (5 bases). CDR1 SGHNT and CDR2 YYREEE come from the germline V gene (reference sequence). V lost 0 bases and J lost 4, with 23 bases in between. This CDR3 spans 19 amino acids. In DNA form, the CDR3 reads TGTGCCAGCAGCTTGGGACCCTTGACAGAGGCTCGCTCGGGAAACACCATATATTTT. Translation gives CASSLGPLTEARSGNTIYF.

This clone has a handful of counts. J is TRBJ2-1 and V is TRBV6-4; TRBD2 aligns across 9 bases. V lost 0 bases, J lost 6 bases, and 3 bases stayed unmatched. The CDR3 sequence is 15 residues long. Per germline, CDR1 MRHNA and CDR2 SNTAGT. CDR3 region: CASSDSSSGVNEQFF. CDR3 bases: TGTGCCAGCAGTGACTCTTCTAGCGGGGTCAATGAGCAGTTCTTC.